This entry features one T cell receptor (beta chain) sequence. The antigen remains unidentified. PCR used 60 Vbeta primers and 13 Jbeta primers. TCRdb's table, derived via immunoSEQ multiplex PCR, lists solely in-frame clones and lacks some. The sample has under 130,000 clones, around two thirds seen once. CDR1 is SNHLY, CDR2 FYNNEI, per germline. CDR3 length: 14 amino acids. V dropped 6 bases and J dropped 5 bases, with 16 bases sitting between them. The entry originates in a study of cytomegalovirus exposure and HLA in healthy donors. Study-wide results and caveats: Across donors, sequencing depth was assumed by presence/absence analyses to be roughly uniform. The authors judged a highly shared variant cluster likely a sequencing artifact. Using a false discovery rate of 0.05, a later analysis showed that 16,951 TCR beta sequences were associated with HLA alleles.

This chain joins TRBV2 and TRBJ2-5, with D perhaps matching TRBD2 (6 bases). This TCR derives from a man younger than 40 in good health and CMV-seropositive. The sample taken for sequencing was PBMCs. CDR3 amino acids: CASSLGWAGETQYF. CDR3 nucleotides: TGTGCCAGCAGCTTAGGGTGGGCGGGGGAGACCCAGTACTTC.